Here is one T cell receptor (beta chain) with its context. Its antigen is unknown. CDR3 length: 19 residues. The germline CDR1 and CDR2 sequences are MGHRA and YSYEKL. The ends lost 1 base at V and 7 bases at J; junction bases unmatched: 11. The sample belongs to a study of T cells in tumors after PD-1 blockade. Overall study context: Treatment was either pembrolizumab 200 mg every 3 weeks or cemiplimab 350 mg every 2 weeks. Whole-study results and caveats: After therapy, most expanded exhausted CD8+ clones were absent pre-treatment, suggesting clonal replacement. Some novel exhausted tumor clones appeared in pre-treatment blood, suggesting peripheral recruitment.

Sequencing was performed with immunoSEQ multiplex PCR; in TCRdb, only in-frame clones are kept and a portion is missing. The sample contains about 7,700 clones, 65% to 70% of which appear only once. The genes are TRBV4-1 and TRBJ2-2; 14 bases agree with TRBD2. Sample: tumor tissue, taken after anti-PD-1 treatment. This TCR came from a human donor with basal cell carcinoma. The CDR3 DNA reads as TGCGCCAGCAGCCAAGGGCTGACTAGCGGGGGGGACCGAGGCGGGGAGCTGTTTTTT. It encodes CASSQGLTSGGDRGGELFF.